This entry is about one T cell receptor (beta chain). Antigen: not known. Primers for the PCR totalled 60 Vbeta and 13 Jbeta. Measured with immunoSEQ multiplex PCR; TCRdb has only the in-frame clones, and not every one. The sample has about 87,000 clones, roughly 72% seen once. Germline V gives CDR1 SGDLS, CDR2 YYNGEE. The CDR3 totals 18 residues. V dropped 4 bases and J dropped 5; count of bases not matched to a gene: 13. This entry comes from a study of cytomegalovirus exposure and HLA in healthy donors. Study findings and constraints: Common viral pathogens (according to a later analysis) appeared linked to several of the most significant clusters.

Sequenced material: PBMCs. The chain links TRBV9 to TRBJ1-4; the match to TRBD1 covers 11 bases. The TCR comes from a man aged 25 to 40 in good health and CMV-seropositive. The CDR3 coding sequence is TGTGCCAGCAGCCCTTCAGGGACAGGGGGTCTGGAGAATGAAAAACTGTTTTTT. Its translation is CASSPSGTGGLENEKLFF.